This TCR beta chain appears in the sequencing data of a study of T cell clonality in common variable immunodeficiency. CVID and control samples used equivalent genomic DNA input. TCRdb's copy holds only in-frame clones and misses some; the assay was immunoSEQ multiplex PCR. The table lists 35,000 to 50,000 clones, with no singletons. Study conclusions and caveats: CVID subjects shared fewer TCRbeta clones than healthy controls did.

V lost 0 bases and J 2 bases, leaving 8 bases between the germline ends. The CDR3 spans 14 residues. Germline V gene data show CDR1 as SGHKS and CDR2 as YYEKEE (reference sequence). This clone has at least ten counts. The antigen is undetermined. The observed sequence ends 3 residues before the CDR3 terminus, with the missing tail filled in from the germline J gene. Specimen: peripheral blood mononuclear cells. The chain employs TRBV5-5 and TRBJ2-5; D unclear. This TCR came from a person aged 18 to 75 in good health. CDR3 bases read: TGTGCCAGCAGCTTGGGGCTAGAACAAGAGACC. The encoded protein is CASSLGLEQET. The whole CDR3 sequence is CASSLGLEQETQYF.